This T cell receptor beta chain is drawn from a study of response to subunit inactivated influenza vaccine. Regarding the study as a whole: T cells newly recruited by each seasonal influenza vaccination are few, the authors suggested.

Points on this clonotype: Antigen: not known.

MiXCR was run by TCRdb on the RT-PCR reads, yielding one entry per CDR3 protein. Seen here are roughly 500,000 distinct CDR3 sequences, more than 15% observed once, and the top ten hold roughly 3.1%. The source is a man between 50 and 69 years old who received an inactivated influenza vaccine. The sequencing used CD4+ T cells sorted from PBMCs, collected around 25 months after vaccination.

The CDR3 loop reads CASSSRTRGREQYF. As DNA, the CDR3 is TGTGCCAGCAGTTCACGGACTAGAGGTCGCGAGCAGTACTTC. The rearrangement uses TRBV12-3 or TRBV12-4 and TRBJ2-7; 7 bases line up with TRBD2. V lost 4 bases, J lost 6 bases, and 9 bases stayed unmatched. The CDR3 contains 14 residues.